These 14 T cell receptor beta chains came from one sample sequenced in a study of OX40 agonist ivuxolimab in advanced cancers. Library construction relied on the immunoSEQ multiplex PCR assay. What TCRdb holds here is the immuneACCESS table cut down to in-frame rearrangements. Part of the clones is not present; checked against another copy, under half of the missing clones reflect an unresolved V gene, and the others are unexplained. The sample table lists 95,000 to 150,000 clones, roughly 90% of them with a count of one. 0.8% to 1% of the sample is held by the ten biggest clonotypes. The sample in question was CD4+ or CD8+ T cells sorted from blood, obtained in a trial of the OX40 agonist ivuxolimab. Source of these receptors: an adult with an advanced solid tumor such as melanoma, head and neck, liver or kidney cancer.

The V and J genes are TRBV4-2 and TRBJ1-1; 10 bases map to TRBD1. The V and J ends lost 3 bases and 3 bases, in that order; junction bases with no gene match: 4. This CDR3 comprises 15 residues. In germline, CDR1 is LGHNA, CDR2 YNFKEQ. The CDR3 DNA reads as TGTGCCAGCAGCCAGACAGGGGGCGCGGACACTGAAGCTTTCTTT. Translation: CASSQTGGADTEAFF.

The J gene is TRBJ2-2, the V gene TRBV7-3, with D unclear. CDR3 length: 13 residues. Trimming removed 4 bases at V and 7 bases at J, with 10 bases between. CDR1 and CDR2 (germline): SGHTA, FQGTGA. CDR3 sequence: CASSYMAGGELFF. The CDR3 DNA sequence: TGTGCCAGCAGCTATATGGCCGGCGGGGAGCTGTTTTTT. The variable domain in full, with the rest retrieved from reference TRBV7-3 and TRBJ2-2, is GAGVSQTPSNKVTEKGKYVELRCDPISGHTALYWYRQSLGQGPEFLIYFQGTGAADDSGLPNDRFFAVRPEGSVSTLKIQRTERGDSAVYLCASSYMAGGELFFGEGSRLTVL.

The rearrangement uses TRBV7-3 and TRBJ2-1; possibly TRBD2 for D (5 bases). CDR1 is SGHTA, CDR2 FQGTGA, per germline. Deletions cut 2 bases from V and 0 bases from J, with 8 bases between. The CDR3 extends over 15 amino acids. Written as DNA, the CDR3 is TGTGCCAGCAGCTTAGGCGGAGGCTCCTACAATGAGCAGTTCTTC. Protein product: CASSLGGGSYNEQFF. The whole variable domain, filled in from reference TRBV7-3 and TRBJ2-1, reads GAGVSQTPSNKVTEKGKYVELRCDPISGHTALYWYRQSLGQGPEFLIYFQGTGAADDSGLPNDRFFAVRPEGSVSTLKIQRTERGDSAVYLCASSLGGGSYNEQFFGPGTRLTVL.

The rearrangement joins TRBV19 to TRBJ1-1; D unclear. The CDR3 is made up of 15 amino acids. The V gene's germline CDR1 is LNHDA and CDR2 SQIVND (reference sequence). Trimming shortened V by 6 bases and J by 3 bases, and 17 bases separated the two germline ends. The CDR3 loop is CASRSLQASDTEAFF. The CDR3 DNA sequence: TGTGCCAGTAGATCGCTCCAGGCGTCGGACACTGAAGCTTTCTTT.

CDR3 DNA: TGTGCCAGCAGCCCCGGGACAGGGACGGATGAGCAGTTCTTC. Its translation: CASSPGTGTDEQFF. The chain employs TRBV7-3 and TRBJ2-1; TRBD1 matches 9 bases. The germline CDR1 and CDR2 sequences are SGHTA and FQGTGA. The CDR3 is made up of 14 amino acids. Trimming cost V 5 bases and J 8 bases; bases outside gene matches: 7.

This clone was found a few times. This chain links TRBV4-2 with TRBJ2-1, with TRBD1 matching 10 bases. V trimming: 5 bases; J trimming: 4 bases; junction bases outside the gene matches: 5. The V gene's germline CDR1 is LGHNA and CDR2 YNFKEQ. CDR3 size: 15 residues. CDR3 sequence: CASSIPGQGYNEQFF. Written as DNA, the CDR3 is TGTGCCAGCAGCATTCCGGGACAGGGGTACAATGAGCAGTTCTTC.

This clone has just one count. The chain recombines TRBV11-1 with TRBJ1-5; D not resolved. Trimming stripped 3 bases from V and 4 bases from J, with 7 bases between. Germline V gene lookup returns CDR1 SGHAT and CDR2 FQDESV (reference sequence). This CDR3 comprises 13 residues. The CDR3 nucleotides are TGTGCCAGCAGCTTTTCAGAGAATCAGCCCCAGCATTTT. Its translation: CASSFSENQPQHF.

The chain carries TRBV2 and TRBJ2-5; D may be TRBD1 or TRBD2 (5 bases each). CDR3 length: 13 amino acids. V was pared by 4 bases and J by 2 bases, with 8 bases between. Germline V gene lookup returns CDR1 SNHLY and CDR2 FYNNEI. The CDR3 region has the DNA TGTGCCAGCAGTGTATGGGGGCAAGAGACCCAGTACTTC. This translates into CASSVWGQETQYF.

V usage is TRBV2 and J usage is TRBJ1-1, with 8 bases fitting TRBD1. Losses at the gene ends were 8 bases for V and 3 bases for J; bases not matched to a gene: 5. The germline CDR1 and CDR2 sequences are SNHLY and FYNNEI. The CDR3 spans 13 residues. CDR3 amino acids: CASSLDRDTEAFF. CDR3 nucleotides: TGTGCCAGCTCCCTGGACAGGGACACTGAAGCTTTCTTT.

This clone has only one observation. The chain couples TRBV4-2 to TRBJ1-5; perhaps TRBD1 as D (6 bases). CDR1 is LGHNA, CDR2 YNFKEQ, per germline. This CDR3 is 17 amino acids long. V dropped 4 bases and J dropped 2 bases, with 18 bases sitting between them. This chain's CDR3 is CASSPGSRGEGNQPQHF. CDR3 in DNA: TGTGCCAGCAGCCCTGGGAGCAGGGGAGAAGGCAATCAGCCCCAGCATTTT.

The chain joins TRBV9 to TRBJ2-5, with D perhaps matching TRBD2 (6 bases). The CDR3 length is 14 residues. The V gene's germline CDR1 is SGDLS and CDR2 YYNGEE. Trimming took off 0 bases at V and 2 bases at J, with 8 bases between the two ends. CDR3 region: CASSVGAGQETQYF. Here the CDR3 DNA reads TGTGCCAGCAGCGTAGGGGCGGGGCAAGAGACCCAGTACTTC.

This chain joins TRBV27 and TRBJ2-1; 10 bases line up with TRBD2. The CDR3 consists of 17 residues. V dropped 6 bases and J dropped 3; count of bases not matched to a gene: 11. Looked up from germline, CDR1 is MNHEY and CDR2 is SMNVEV (reference sequence). The CDR3 sequence is CASRSSGSVASYNEQFF. The CDR3 DNA sequence: TGTGCCAGCAGGTCTAGCGGGAGTGTAGCTAGCTACAATGAGCAGTTCTTC.

This chain connects TRBV7-9 to TRBJ2-3; D is undetermined. In germline, CDR1 is SEHNR, CDR2 FQNEAQ (reference sequence). V lost 3 bases and J lost 0, with 4 bases in between. The CDR3 spans 13 residues. CDR3 region: CASSFASTDTQYF. The CDR3 DNA is TGTGCCAGCAGCTTCGCCAGCACAGATACGCAGTATTTT.

CDR3 bases: TGTGCCAGCAGTTCAGGGCAGGGCGCGAGGGTCACTGAAGCTTTCTTT. Residues: CASSSGQGARVTEAFF. J is TRBJ1-1 and V is TRBV27, with a tentative D call TRBD1 (5 bases). Trimming pared 4 bases from V and 4 bases from J, leaving 19 bases between. The CDR3 loop spans 16 amino acids. CDR1 is MNHEY and CDR2 is SMNVEV in the germline V gene (reference sequence).